These 8 T cell receptor beta chains came from one sample sequenced in a study of cytomegalovirus exposure and HLA in healthy donors. PCR primers comprised 60 Vbeta and 13 Jbeta primers. Clones were sequenced by immunoSEQ multiplex PCR, and TCRdb holds only the in-frame ones, with some missing. Of around 90,000 clones listed, 79% are singletons. Sequences were obtained from PBMCs. Source of these receptors: a male donor in good health and CMV-seropositive.

V is TRBV6-4 and J is TRBJ2-1; TRBD1 matches at 7 bases. This CDR3 region has 15 residues. Germline CDR1 reads MRHNA; CDR2 reads SNTAGT. V gave up 6 bases and J gave up 2 bases; unmatched junction bases: 7. The CDR3 protein is CASSVTGDPYNEQFF. The CDR3, as DNA: TGTGCCAGCAGCGTAACAGGGGACCCCTACAATGAGCAGTTCTTC.

Note on this clone: At one of its ends the junction is not consistent with the germline gene, which may arise from a read error. The CDR3 DNA reads TGTGCCAGCAGCCAACGCGGCTTCTGGTGGTTC. This gives the protein CASSQRGFWWF. The chain couples TRBV6-5 to TRBJ2-4; D gene ambiguous. CDR3 length: 11 residues. Germline CDR1 MNHEY, CDR2 SVGAGI.

The rearrangement links TRBV4-2 to TRBJ1-1; D gene unclear. The CDR3 spans 17 residues. The germline V and J ends were trimmed by 3 bases and 5 bases, with 22 bases remaining between them. Germline V gives CDR1 LGHNA, CDR2 YNFKEQ. The CDR3 here is CASSHPRGGELRTEAFF. The CDR3 DNA sequence: TGTGCCAGCAGCCACCCACGAGGTGGGGAGCTCAGAACTGAAGCTTTCTTT.

The rearrangement joins TRBV30 to TRBJ2-2; D might be TRBD2 (5 bases). CDR1 and CDR2 (germline): GTSNPN, SVGIG (reference sequence). The ends were cut back, 0 bases at V and 2 bases at J, with 13 bases in the middle. The CDR3 is 16 residues long. CDR3: CAWSVLRVINTGELFF. CDR3 DNA: TGTGCCTGGAGTGTCTTGCGGGTAATAAACACCGGGGAGCTGTTTTTT.

This chain joins TRBV5-1 and TRBJ2-7; D perhaps matches TRBD2 (6 bases). Germline V gives CDR1 SGHRS, CDR2 YFSETQ. The CDR3 totals 15 residues. V gave up 2 bases and J gave up 5 bases, with 17 bases separating them. CDR3 protein: CASSFGPTRVDEQYF. CDR3 coding DNA: TGCGCCAGCAGCTTCGGGCCGACTAGAGTAGACGAGCAGTACTTC.

A single count supports this clone. The chain joins TRBV5-6 to TRBJ1-6; maybe TRBD1 (5 bases). The CDR3 loop spans 16 amino acids. Germline V CDR1 and CDR2: SGHDT, YYEEEE. Trimming pared 1 base from V and 2 bases from J, leaving 10 bases between. The CDR3 nucleotides are TGTGCCAGCAGCTTGCAGGGCGGTCCCTATAATTCACCCCTCCACTTT. It specifies CASSLQGGPYNSPLHF. Drawing the rest from reference TRBV5-6 and TRBJ1-6, the complete variable domain is DAGVTQSPTHLIKTRGQQVTLRCSPKSGHDTVSWYQQALGQGPQFIFQYYEEEERQRGNFPDRFSGHQFPNYSSELNVNALLLGDSALYLCASSLQGGPYNSPLHFGNGTRLTVT.

The rearrangement uses TRBV30 and TRBJ2-7; no clear D gene. V lost 0 bases to trimming and J lost 4 bases, with 7 bases between them. CDR1 is GTSNPN and CDR2 is SVGIG in the germline V gene (reference sequence). CDR3 length equals 12 residues. The CDR3 is CAWSVPRYEQYF. The CDR3 region has the DNA TGTGCCTGGAGTGTACCCAGGTACGAGCAGTACTTC. Drawing the rest from reference TRBV30 and TRBJ2-7, the complete variable domain is SQTIHQWPATLVQPVGSPLSLECTVEGTSNPNLYWYRQAAGRGLQLLFYSVGIGQISSEVPQNLSASRPQDRQFILSSKKLLLSDSGFYLCAWSVPRYEQYFGPGTRLTVT.

The chain joins TRBV14 to TRBJ2-5; no clear D. Trimming cost V 4 bases and J 5 bases, with 14 bases left between them. Germline-derived CDR1 and CDR2 are SGHDN and FVKESK. The CDR3 has 14 residues. CDR3 nucleotides: TGTGCCAGCAGCCCCCGGCACATCGGGGAGACCCAGTACTTC. Translated, it gives CASSPRHIGETQYF.